The TCR beta chain under discussion was sequenced for a study of neurological immune-mediated disorders. The overall study: Within the group of 34 multiple sclerosis patients, some 30 were relapsing-remitting, while 3 were secondary progressive.

This clonotype was seen more than once but under ten times. Antigen specificity is unknown. Sequence at one end of the junction differs from germline and may be a read error. Germline-derived CDR1 and CDR2 are SSHAT and FNYEAQ (reference sequence). The CDR3 sequence is 17 residues long. Points from the study as a whole: Grouping of repertoires by phylogeny put those of 18 of 34 multiple sclerosis patients into a single related-CDR3 cluster, a possible signature. Whereas HTLV-1-associated myelopathy showed the most TCR clonal expansion, multiple sclerosis showed the least, with levels below those of healthy controls.

The making of cDNA relied on 5'RACE with 10-nucleotide random UMIs. TCRdb called the 5' RACE reads again in MiXCR, with one record for every CDR3 protein. The sample records 40,000 or so distinct CDR3 sequences, over 2% being singletons. This chain joins TRBV7-7 and TRBJ2-2, with D tentatively TRBD2 (5 bases). The sequenced sample was PBMCs. The receptor comes from a man aged 45-65 years with multiple sclerosis. DNA of the CDR3: TGTGCTAGCAGCTTAGCGTCTTCAACCGATAACACCGGGGAGCTGTTTTTT. Its protein is CASSLASSTDNTGELFF.